These 22 T cell receptor beta chains were sequenced from one sample in a study of OX40 agonist ivuxolimab in advanced cancers. Method: immunoSEQ multiplex PCR; TCRdb's copy keeps in-frame clones and lacks some. The sample carries tens of thousands of clones, around 84% recorded once. Sequencing was performed on CD4+ or CD8+ T cells sorted from blood, taken in a trial of the OX40 agonist ivuxolimab. The receptors were sampled from an adult with an advanced solid tumor such as melanoma, head and neck, liver or kidney cancer.

This clone appeared a few times. The chain couples TRBV5-4 to TRBJ1-3; no definite D call. Trimming cost V 3 bases and J 6 bases, with 13 bases left between them. Looked up from germline, CDR1 is SGHNT and CDR2 is YYREEE (reference sequence). The length of the CDR3 is 14 residues. This CDR3 is CASSYGLYQNTIYF. The CDR3 nucleotides are TGTGCCAGCAGCTACGGACTATACCAAAACACCATATATTTT.

CDR3 loop: CASSSTTSGRFYEQYF. CDR3 nucleotide sequence: TGTGCCAGCAGCTCCACGACTAGCGGGAGGTTTTACGAGCAGTACTTC. The J gene is TRBJ2-7, the V gene TRBV7-2; the match to TRBD2 covers 13 bases. Germline CDR1 SGHTA, CDR2 FQGNSA. The V segment lost 4 bases and the J segment 4 bases; nucleotides outside the gene matches: 7. The CDR3 has 16 amino acids.

The chain links TRBV25-1 to TRBJ1-2; D is unresolved. From germline, CDR1 is MGHDK and CDR2 SYGVNS. This CDR3 contains 13 residues. The V gene lost 4 bases and the J gene lost 5 bases, with 11 bases spanning the gap. The chain's CDR3 is CASSGGTRYGYTF. CDR3 sequence (DNA): TGTGCCAGCAGTGGGGGAACTCGATATGGCTACACCTTC.

This chain uses TRBV18 with TRBJ1-6; no clear D. The CDR3 extends over 15 amino acids. The V and J ends lost 3 bases and 2 bases respectively, with 8 bases between them. The germline V gene has CDR1 KGHSH and CDR2 LQKENI. CDR3 sequence: CASSPVPAYNSPLHF. CDR3 bases: TGTGCCAGCTCACCCGTACCTGCCTATAATTCACCCCTCCACTTT.

This clone was observed a single time. The V and J genes are TRBV4-1 and TRBJ2-1, with TRBD2 matching over 8 bases. Germline trimming cut 1 base from V and 9 bases from J; bases unmatched to any gene: 8. Germline-derived CDR1 and CDR2 are MGHRA and YSYEKL. The length of the CDR3 is 15 residues. The CDR3, as DNA: TGCGCCAGCAGCCAAGGCCCCCGGGGGGGATCTGAGCAGTTCTTC. This gives the protein CASSQGPRGGSEQFF.

V is TRBV6-5 and J is TRBJ2-1; 8 bases map to TRBD2. The trim removed 6 bases at V and 0 bases at J, leaving 4 bases unmatched. CDR1 is MNHEY and CDR2 is SVGAGI in the germline V gene. This CDR3 is built from 15 residues. The CDR3 DNA reads as TGTGCCAGCAGCACCAGCGGGGGCTCCTACAATGAGCAGTTCTTC. This encodes CASSTSGGSYNEQFF.

This sequence joins TRBV6-1 and TRBJ1-2; TRBD1 agrees at 9 bases. V dropped 8 bases and J dropped 4; count of bases not matched to a gene: 8. Per the germline V gene, CDR1 is MNHNS and CDR2 is SASEGT. The CDR3 has 14 amino acids. DNA of the CDR3: TGTGCCAGCGACCTACAGGGGGCAGGCTATGGCTACACCTTC. As protein: CASDLQGAGYGYTF.

The chain uses TRBV4-3 and TRBJ1-6; D might be TRBD1 (6 bases). Germline loops: CDR1 LGHNA, CDR2 YSLEER. There are 15 residues in the CDR3. V was clipped by 0 bases and J by 10 bases, with 13 bases between them. CDR3 sequence (DNA): TGCGCCAGCAGCCAAGATACTCAGGGGTGGTCACCCCTCCACTTT. Its translation: CASSQDTQGWSPLHF.

V is TRBV28 and J is TRBJ2-2; D is unclear. V lost 3 bases and J 5 bases, leaving 10 bases between the germline ends. The germline V gene has CDR1 MDHEN and CDR2 SYDVKM. The CDR3 runs 14 residues. CDR3 amino acids: CASSFGRFTGELFF. The CDR3 DNA reads as TGTGCCAGCAGTTTTGGAAGGTTTACCGGGGAGCTGTTTTTT.

The J gene is TRBJ2-5, the V gene TRBV19; D is tentatively TRBD1 or TRBD2 (5 bases each). CDR1 and CDR2 (germline): LNHDA, SQIVND (reference sequence). Trimming cost V 5 bases and J 4 bases, with 17 bases left between them. The CDR3 totals 15 residues. The CDR3 protein is CASSAQGRLTETQYF. The CDR3 DNA sequence: TGTGCCAGTAGTGCCCAGGGACGGCTTACAGAGACCCAGTACTTC.

The chain links TRBV28 to TRBJ2-1; TRBD2 is a possible D gene (6 bases). Germline V gives CDR1 MDHEN, CDR2 SYDVKM. V dropped 5 bases and J dropped 0 bases, with 14 bases sitting between them. The CDR3 totals 16 residues. The CDR3 bases are TGTGCCAGCAGTCACATCGGGGGTTACTCCTACAATGAGCAGTTCTTC. It codes for CASSHIGGYSYNEQFF.

This clone showed up just once. V usage is TRBV5-6 and J usage is TRBJ1-5, with 9 bases aligning to TRBD1. The V and J ends lost 4 bases and 4 bases, in that order; junction bases with no gene match: 9. The CDR3 totals 16 residues. In germline, CDR1 is SGHDT, CDR2 YYEEEE. The chain's CDR3 is CASSARDRAWNQPQHF. The CDR3 bases are TGTGCCAGCAGCGCAAGGGACAGGGCTTGGAATCAGCCCCAGCATTTT.

This chain joins TRBV7-8 and TRBJ2-5; D might be TRBD1 or TRBD2, each matching 5 bases. The germline CDR1 and CDR2 sequences are SGHVS and FQNEAQ. The CDR3 runs to 15 residues. The germline V and J ends were trimmed by 5 bases and 3 bases, with 16 bases remaining between them. As DNA, the CDR3 is TGTGCCAGCAGCGTACGTCGTGGGACGGAAGAGACCCAGTACTTC. The encoded protein is CASSVRRGTEETQYF.

Only one count was recorded for this clone. The V call is TRBV5-6, the J call TRBJ2-5; 9 positions match TRBD1. CDR3 length equals 16 residues. CDR1 is SGHDT, CDR2 YYEEEE, per germline. V lost 4 bases, J lost 2 bases, and 9 bases stayed unmatched. The CDR3 spells CASSTTGGERQETQYF. CDR3 DNA sequence: TGTGCCAGCAGCACTACAGGGGGCGAAAGGCAAGAGACCCAGTACTTC.

The gene calls are TRBV4-1 and TRBJ2-3; TRBD1 aligns across 9 bases. J was trimmed by 2 bases and V by 5 bases; bases with no gene match: 5. In germline, CDR1 is MGHRA, CDR2 YSYEKL. The CDR3 contains 15 residues. CDR3 protein: CASSSQGAYTDTQYF. Here the CDR3 DNA reads TGCGCCAGCAGCTCACAGGGGGCCTACACAGATACGCAGTATTTT.

The chain uses TRBV11-3 and TRBJ1-2; D is uncertain. Germline V CDR1 and CDR2: SGHNT, YENEEA. The CDR3 is made up of 12 amino acids. V lost 1 base to trimming and J lost 8 bases, with 8 bases between them. CDR3 coding DNA: TGTGCCAGCAGCTTAGGGGTTGTGGGCTACACCTTC. Translating gives CASSLGVVGYTF.

This chain uses TRBV5-1 with TRBJ2-7, with TRBD1 matching 10 bases. Trimming cost V 6 bases and J 6 bases; bases outside gene matches: 15. The CDR3 length is 16 residues. Germline loops: CDR1 SGHRS, CDR2 YFSETQ. DNA of the CDR3: TGCGCCAGCACCATCTACCCCGGACAGGGGGTGCCCGAGCAGTACTTC. Encoded protein: CASTIYPGQGVPEQYF.

This chain uses TRBV10-3 with TRBJ1-1, with D perhaps matching TRBD1 (6 bases). Trimming took off 8 bases at V and 4 bases at J, with 17 bases between the two ends. Germline loops: CDR1 ENHRY, CDR2 SYGVKD. The CDR3 has 14 amino acids. The CDR3 DNA reads as TGTGCCATCGGACCAGGAGGGGGGATCACTGAAGCTTTCTTT. This translates into CAIGPGGGITEAFF.

V and J are TRBV5-1 and TRBJ2-2; D gene uncertain. The germline CDR1 and CDR2 sequences are SGHRS and YFSETQ. The CDR3 is 16 amino acids. V was clipped by 0 bases and J by 0 bases, with 9 bases between them. As DNA, the CDR3 is TGCGCCAGCAGCTTGGCGGTCAGGTCGAACACCGGGGAGCTGTTTTTT. Translated: CASSLAVRSNTGELFF. The full variable domain, in which reference TRBV5-1 and TRBJ2-2 provide the parts outside the CDR3, is KAGVTQTPRYLIKTRGQQVTLSCSPISGHRSVSWYQQTPGQGLQFLFEYFSETQRNKGNFPGRFSGRQFSNSRSEMNVSTLELGDSALYLCASSLAVRSNTGELFFGEGSRLTVL.

The sample holds a few counts of this clone. V and J are TRBV7-2 and TRBJ1-3; TRBD1 matches at 7 bases. V shed 6 bases, J shed 3 bases, and the junction held 5 bases outside the gene matches. CDR1 is SGHTA and CDR2 is FQGNSA in the germline V gene. The length of the CDR3 is 14 residues. The CDR3 protein is CASRLAGGGNTIYF. DNA of the CDR3: TGTGCCAGCAGGTTGGCAGGGGGTGGAAACACCATATATTTT.

The chain joins TRBV19 to TRBJ1-3; 7 bases are shared with TRBD1. This CDR3 has 16 amino acids. The J segment lost 0 bases and the V segment lost 5 bases, leaving 7 bases of the junction unmatched. The germline V gene encodes CDR1 LNHDA and CDR2 SQIVND (reference sequence). Here the CDR3 DNA reads TGTGCCAGTAGTCCCCGACAGGGACCCTCTGGAAACACCATATATTTT. Translating gives CASSPRQGPSGNTIYF.

The chain uses TRBV28 and TRBJ1-1, with D possibly TRBD1 on 6 matching bases. Per the germline V gene, CDR1 is MDHEN and CDR2 is SYDVKM. CDR3 length equals 13 residues. V was cut by 7 bases and J by 7 bases, with 16 bases left in between. CDR3 sequence reads: CASTSGTSGEAFF. The DNA for the CDR3 is TGTGCCAGCACTTCCGGGACATCGGGTGAAGCTTTCTTT.